This entry is about one TCR beta chain. Antigen specificity is unknown. The data are from a study of shared clonotypes between healthy human individuals. Whole-study findings and limits: Across subsets, estimated richness was generally greater for naive than for memory populations.

The study drew its donors from healthy HIV-negative adults without recent acute infections or vaccinations. Here immunoSEQ multiplex PCR was the method, and the copy in TCRdb shows in-frame clones only, minus some. The top ten hold roughly 1.4% of the sample, which has under 1,100,000 clones, about 80% seen once. Looked up from germline, CDR1 is MNHEY and CDR2 is SMNVEV (reference sequence). Trimming shortened V by 10 bases and J by 0 bases, and 12 bases separated the two germline ends. There are 13 residues in the CDR3. The sequence was obtained from a man aged 18 to 29 in good health. J is TRBJ1-1 and V is TRBV27; D is perhaps TRBD1 (5 bases). The sequenced sample consisted of memory CD4+ T cells sorted from blood. Documented subset: CD45RA-negative fraction. CDR3 nucleotide sequence: TGTGCCATCCGGGGGGATATGAACACTGAAGCTTTCTTT. Translation: CAIRGDMNTEAFF.